This TCR beta chain was observed in a study of control samples from healthy donors and cancer patients. With 4 bases removed from V and 11 bases from J, the gap between germline ends came to 12 bases. This CDR3 is 12 amino acids long. Assay used: immunoSEQ multiplex PCR; TCRdb lists only in-frame clones, some missing. The sample has approximately 190,000 clones; the top ten hold around 2%. The receptor comes from a woman aged 30 to 39 in good health. Sequencing was carried out using blood. This rearrangement joins TRBV12-3 or TRBV12-4 to TRBJ1-5; D gene ambiguous. The CDR3 bases are TGTGCCAGCAGTTCCCCGGGAACGGCCCAGCATTTT. Residues: CASSSPGTAQHF.